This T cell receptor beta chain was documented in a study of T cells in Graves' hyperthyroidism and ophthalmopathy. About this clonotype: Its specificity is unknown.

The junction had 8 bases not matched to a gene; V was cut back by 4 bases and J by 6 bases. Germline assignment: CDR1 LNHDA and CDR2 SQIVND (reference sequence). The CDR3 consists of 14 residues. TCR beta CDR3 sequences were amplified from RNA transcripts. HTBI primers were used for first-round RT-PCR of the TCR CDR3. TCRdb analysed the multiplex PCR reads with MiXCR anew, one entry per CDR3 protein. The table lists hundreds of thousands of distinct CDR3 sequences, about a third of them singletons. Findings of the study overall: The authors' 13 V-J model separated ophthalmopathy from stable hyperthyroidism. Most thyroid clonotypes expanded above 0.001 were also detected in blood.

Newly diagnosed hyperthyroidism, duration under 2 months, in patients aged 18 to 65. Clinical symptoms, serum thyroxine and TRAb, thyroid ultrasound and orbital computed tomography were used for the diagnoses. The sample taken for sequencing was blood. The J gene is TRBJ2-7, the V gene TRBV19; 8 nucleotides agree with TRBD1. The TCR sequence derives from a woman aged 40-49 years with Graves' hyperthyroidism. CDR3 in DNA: TGTGCCAGTAGTAGGACAGGGACATCCGGCGAGCAGTACTTC. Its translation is CASSRTGTSGEQYF.